The rows below give T cell receptor beta chains drawn from one sample of a study of cytomegalovirus exposure and HLA in healthy donors. Only in-frame clones appear in the TCRdb table, and some are missing; sequencing was by immunoSEQ multiplex PCR. Among hundreds of thousands of clones, 75% to 80% were seen once, and the ten largest hold less than 2%. Sequencing was done on a sample of PBMCs. The receptors originated from a male donor in good health and CMV-seronegative. Both conserved end residues are part of each CDR3. Each record gives: V gene, CDR3 length, clone size, J gene, D gene, CDR3 protein, CDR3 DNA. D genes are given only for firm matches. For some rows the clone size is stated as once, few or many, or as a class when expanded; others skip it.

V: TRBV10-3; length: 15; size: -; J: TRBJ1-2; D: TRBD1; CDR3: CAISESYRDRVGYTF; DNA: TGTGCCATCAGTGAGTCTTACCGGGACAGGGTTGGCTACACCTTC
V: TRBV15; length: 13; size: -; J: TRBJ2-1; D: -; CDR3: CATTPGMGGEQFF; DNA: TGTGCCACGACCCCAGGCATGGGGGGTGAGCAGTTCTTC
V: TRBV25-1; length: 14; size: -; J: TRBJ1-2; D: -; CDR3: CASSGTGNNYGYTF; DNA: TGTGCCAGCAGTGGGACGGGAAATAACTATGGCTACACCTTC
V: TRBV6-5; length: 14; size: -; J: TRBJ2-5; D: -; CDR3: CASSYSELQETQYF; DNA: TGTGCCAGCAGTTACAGCGAGCTTCAAGAGACCCAGTACTTC
V: TRBV6-1; length: 15; size: few; J: TRBJ2-3; D: TRBD1; CDR3: CASSEATGGADTQYF; DNA: TGTGCCAGCAGTGAAGCGACAGGGGGCGCAGATACGCAGTATTTT
V: TRBV7-2; length: 15; size: -; J: TRBJ1-1; D: TRBD1; CDR3: CASSLRDRAFTEAFF; DNA: TGTGCCAGCAGCTTACGTGACAGGGCTTTCACTGAAGCTTTCTTT
V: TRBV5-1; length: 13; size: -; J: TRBJ2-7; D: -; CDR3: CASSWDWSYEQYF; DNA: TGCGCCAGCAGCTGGGACTGGTCCTACGAGCAGTACTTC
V: TRBV28; length: 14; size: -; J: TRBJ2-5; D: TRBD1; CDR3: CASSHRGRWETQYF; DNA: TGTGCCAGCAGTCACAGGGGGCGCTGGGAGACCCAGTACTTC
V: TRBV5-1; length: 14; size: -; J: TRBJ2-3; D: -; CDR3: CASSSEGNTDTQYF; DNA: TGCGCCAGCAGCTCGGAGGGAAACACAGATACGCAGTATTTT
V: TRBV27; length: 14; size: once; J: TRBJ2-4; D: TRBD1; CDR3: CASRPRTGGNIQYF; DNA: TGTGCCAGCAGACCGAGGACAGGGGGCAACATTCAGTACTTC
V: TRBV6-6; length: 16; size: -; J: TRBJ2-6; D: TRBD1; CDR3: CASSLTGTSGANVLTF; DNA: TGTGCCAGCAGCTTGACAGGGACGAGTGGGGCCAACGTCCTGACTTTC
V: TRBV9; length: 16; size: once; J: TRBJ2-3; D: -; CDR3: CASSVAAGDSTDTQYF; DNA: TGTGCCAGCAGCGTAGCCGCAGGGGATAGCACAGATACGCAGTATTTT
V: TRBV4-1; length: 17; size: once; J: TRBJ1-2; D: -; CDR3: CASSQSSKPGSNYGYTF; DNA: TGCGCCAGCAGCCAGTCTTCTAAACCGGGTTCTAACTATGGCTACACCTTC
V: TRBV7-7; length: 18; size: -; J: TRBJ2-1; D: TRBD2; CDR3: CASSLATSTSLSYNEQFF; DNA: TGTGCCAGCAGCTTAGCAACCTCGACTAGCCTCTCCTACAATGAGCAGTTCTTC
V: TRBV19; length: 14; size: -; J: TRBJ1-2; D: -; CDR3: CASSIDPGDYGYTF; DNA: TGTGCCAGTAGTATAGATCCAGGGGACTATGGCTACACCTTC
V: TRBV5-8; length: 14; size: once; J: TRBJ1-5; D: -; CDR3: CASSFVSLNQPQHF; DNA: TGTGCCAGCAGCTTTGTCAGTTTAAATCAGCCCCAGCATTTT